This is a list of T cell receptor beta chains from one sample in a study of blood T cell repertoires in COVID-19. Method: immunoSEQ multiplex PCR; TCRdb's copy keeps in-frame clones and lacks some. Among 100,000 to 150,000 clones listed, about 77% were seen once. Sequencing was performed on peripheral blood. All receptors come from a human donor in a cohort sampled during active COVID-19. Each CDR3 is given with its conserved first and last residue. A D gene is named only where the DNA matches it firmly. Size is omitted from some rows. Given values are once, few, many or a class for expanded clones.

TRBV7-2	.	.	TRBJ1-4	CASSFFGGTNERLFF	TGTGCCAGCAGCTTTTTCGGAGGGACTAATGAAAGACTGTTTTTT
TRBV7-8	.	.	TRBJ1-1	CASSLGGENTEAFF	TGTGCCAGCAGCTTAGGGGGGGAGAACACTGAAGCTTTCTTT
TRBV7-2	.	TRBD2	TRBJ2-3	CASSLARLAGGTDTQYF	TGTGCCAGCAGCTTAGCCCGACTAGCGGGAGGCACAGATACGCAGTATTTT
TRBV5-1	.	TRBD2	TRBJ2-2	CASSPGLAGVTGELFF	TGCGCCAGCAGCCCTGGACTAGCGGGGGTGACCGGGGAGCTGTTTTTT
TRBV19	.	TRBD2	TRBJ2-3	CASSSSGIADTQYF	TGTGCCAGTAGTTCTAGCGGGATAGCAGATACGCAGTATTTT
TRBV4-1	.	.	TRBJ1-1	CASRNPAGKGTEAFF	TGCGCCAGCAGGAACCCGGCGGGGAAAGGCACTGAAGCTTTCTTT
TRBV12-3/TRBV12-4	.	.	TRBJ1-6	CASSPQGWSPLHF	TGTGCCAGCAGTCCACAGGGATGGTCACCCCTCCACTTT
TRBV2	.	TRBD1	TRBJ2-5	CASSGDSQETQYF	TGTGCCAGCAGTGGGGACAGCCAAGAGACCCAGTACTTC
TRBV19	.	TRBD1	TRBJ2-6	CASSIRQGDVLTF	TGTGCCAGTAGTATACGACAGGGCGACGTCCTGACTTTC
TRBV7-9	.	.	TRBJ2-3	CASSLGTLTSTDTQYF	TGTGCCAGCAGCTTAGGGACACTTACTAGCACAGATACGCAGTATTTT
TRBV19	.	.	TRBJ2-1	CASSINRDNNEQFF	TGTGCCAGTAGTATAAACAGGGATAACAATGAGCAGTTCTTC
TRBV3-1/TRBV3-2	.	TRBD2	TRBJ2-3	CASSPSGAGNTDTQYF	TGTGCCAGCAGCCCCTCGGGAGCGGGGAACACAGATACGCAGTATTTT
TRBV29-1	once	.	TRBJ2-3	CSGGEDTQYF	TGCAGCGGGGGGGAGGATACGCAGTATTTT
TRBV7-2	.	TRBD1	TRBJ1-2	CASSFYQGTDGYTF	TGTGCCAGCAGCTTTTATCAGGGGACAGATGGCTACACCTTC
TRBV6-2/TRBV6-3	.	TRBD1	TRBJ1-1	CASSEGNRDRAFF	TGTGCCAGCAGCGAGGGGAACCGGGACAGGGCTTTCTTT
TRBV7-9	once	TRBD1	TRBJ1-1	CASRPGQGNVNTEAFF	TGTGCCAGCAGACCGGGACAGGGTAATGTGAACACTGAAGCTTTCTTT
TRBV6-2/TRBV6-3	.	.	TRBJ1-4	CASSPTGQLFF	TGTGCCAGCAGTCCGACAGGACAACTGTTTTTT
TRBV30	.	TRBD1	TRBJ2-1	CAWGGQVRDEQFF	TGTGCCTGGGGGGGACAGGTGAGGGATGAGCAGTTCTTC
TRBV7-2	.	TRBD2	TRBJ2-2	CASSRSSGSNTGELFF	TGTGCCAGCAGCCGGTCTAGCGGCTCGAACACCGGGGAGCTGTTTTTT
TRBV15	.	.	TRBJ1-2	CATSRDRAGGYGYTF	TGTGCCACCAGCAGAGATCGGGCCGGGGGCTATGGCTACACCTTC
TRBV11-2	.	TRBD2	TRBJ2-5	CASSPRTSGGLETQYF	TGTGCCAGCAGCCCGAGGACTAGCGGGGGGTTAGAGACCCAGTACTTC
TRBV7-9	.	.	TRBJ1-2	CASSLGAGNYGYTF	TGTGCCAGCAGCTTAGGGGCTGGGAACTATGGCTACACCTTC
TRBV7-2	once	TRBD1	TRBJ1-2	CASSPNSGTGDGGYTF	TGTGCCAGCAGCCCAAACTCCGGGACAGGAGACGGTGGCTACACCTTC
TRBV19	.	TRBD1	TRBJ1-1	CATAGDRGPEAFF	TGTGCCACCGCGGGGGACAGGGGACCTGAAGCTTTCTTT
TRBV27	once	.	TRBJ1-5	CASSRQPNQPQHF	TGTGCCAGCTCGAGACAGCCCAATCAGCCCCAGCATTTT
TRBV4-3	.	.	TRBJ1-4	CASSQDGTRSNEKLFF	TGCGCCAGCAGCCAAGATGGGACACGGAGTAATGAAAAACTGTTTTTT
TRBV7-3	.	.	TRBJ1-1	CASSLDRLTEAFF	TGTGCCAGCAGCTTAGACAGGTTAACTGAAGCTTTCTTT
TRBV18	.	.	TRBJ2-5	CASSPERRKEETQYF	TGTGCCAGCTCACCGGAGCGTCGAAAGGAGGAGACCCAGTACTTC
TRBV28	.	.	TRBJ2-1	CASSTQRNEQFF	TGTGCCAGCAGTACCCAGAGGAATGAGCAGTTCTTC
TRBV4-1	few	.	TRBJ2-3	CASSQDRARRGFTDTQYF	TGCGCCAGCAGCCAAGATAGGGCCCGCAGGGGCTTCACAGATACGCAGTATTTT
TRBV7-2	.	.	TRBJ1-2	CASSFFGQSAQLYGYTF	TGTGCCAGCAGCTTCTTTGGACAGTCCGCACAACTTTATGGCTACACCTTC
TRBV10-3	.	TRBD1	TRBJ1-2	CAISNFPGQGVGYTF	TGTGCCATCAGCAACTTTCCGGGACAGGGTGTTGGCTACACCTTC
TRBV12-2	.	.	TRBJ2-7	CASRLGLAGRYEQYF	TGTGCAAGTCGCTTAGGACTAGCGGGCCGCTACGAGCAGTACTTC
TRBV28	.	TRBD2	TRBJ2-1	CASNPSGSKAEQFF	TGTGCCAGCAATCCTAGCGGGAGCAAGGCTGAGCAGTTCTTC
TRBV6-1	.	TRBD1	TRBJ1-1	CASSEEQGARRAFF	TGTGCCAGCAGTGAAGAACAGGGGGCCCGTCGGGCTTTCTTT
TRBV7-2	.	.	TRBJ2-7	CASNLREGYEQYF	TGTGCCAGCAACCTTAGAGAGGGATACGAGCAGTACTTC
TRBV5-1	.	TRBD1	TRBJ2-1	CASRDTGGSYNEQFF	TGCGCCAGCAGGGATACAGGGGGCTCTTACAATGAGCAGTTCTTC
TRBV28	.	.	TRBJ1-2	CASSLGRGAGYTF	TGTGCCAGCAGTTTAGGTAGGGGTGCTGGCTACACCTTC
TRBV5-6	.	TRBD2	TRBJ2-5	CASSRILAEETQYF	TGTGCCAGCAGTCGAATCCTAGCGGAAGAGACCCAGTACTTC
TRBV4-2	.	.	TRBJ1-6	CASSQDWFGDSYNSPLHF	TGTGCCAGCAGCCAAGATTGGTTCGGGGACTCCTATAATTCACCCCTCCACTTT
TRBV5-3	.	TRBD2	TRBJ2-1	CARSSTPGTSGGYYNEQFF	TGTGCCAGAAGCTCCACACCTGGGACTAGCGGAGGATACTACAATGAGCAGTTCTTC
TRBV24-1	.	.	TRBJ2-5	CATSDLRGGRETQYF	TGTGCCACCAGTGATTTGAGGGGGGGGCGAGAGACCCAGTACTTC
TRBV7-3	.	.	TRBJ2-1	CASSLTSGAYNEQFF	TGTGCCAGCAGCTTAACTTCGGGAGCGTACAATGAGCAGTTCTTC
TRBV7-2	.	.	TRBJ2-7	CASSLDSSTLYEQYF	TGTGCCAGCAGTTTAGACAGCTCAACCCTCTACGAGCAGTACTTC
TRBV7-9	.	.	TRBJ1-1	CASIWGGDTEAFF	TGTGCCAGCATCTGGGGCGGAGACACTGAAGCTTTCTTT
TRBV30	few	.	TRBJ1-1	CAWSRGRQPNTEAFF	TGTGCCTGGAGCCGTGGGCGACAGCCGAACACTGAAGCTTTCTTT
TRBV28	.	.	TRBJ1-1	CASRRDGNTEAFF	TGTGCCAGCAGGAGGGATGGGAACACTGAAGCTTTCTTT
TRBV19	.	.	TRBJ1-1	CAISLYLNTEAFF	TGTGCCATCTCGCTGTACTTGAACACTGAAGCTTTCTTT
TRBV5-1	.	.	TRBJ2-3	CASSAGTQFTDTQYF	TGCGCCAGCAGCGCCGGGACTCAATTTACAGATACGCAGTATTTT